These 30 T cell receptor beta chains were sequenced from one sample in a study of T-cell memory formation after mild COVID-19. TCRdb reprocessed the 5' RACE reads via MiXCR and lists one record per CDR3 protein. The data contain 300,000 to 350,000 distinct CDR3 sequences, approximately 12% of them seen just once; the ten biggest clones take up around 21%. The sample was PBMCs or a T cell subset sorted from them (not recorded which). These receptors came from a man aged 18 to 29 who had mild COVID-19 (a few samples of this study predate the infection). Cell type and time point are not known.

The chain is built from TRBV27 and TRBJ1-4; 7 bases line up with TRBD1. Germline lookup yields CDR1 MNHEY and CDR2 SMNVEV (reference sequence). The CDR3 extends over 12 amino acids. Trimming removed 6 bases from V and 11 bases from J; junction bases left unmatched: 6. The CDR3 is CASRNRGAKLFF. CDR3 DNA sequence: TGTGCCAGCAGAAACAGGGGTGCGAAACTGTTTTTT.

This clonotype has more than one count but fewer than ten. The chain uses TRBV28 and TRBJ2-7; possible D gene TRBD1, 5 bases. Germline CDR1 reads MDHEN; CDR2 reads SYDVKM. The CDR3 is 13 residues long. Trimming removed 2 bases from V and 7 bases from J, with 12 bases in between. The CDR3 sequence is CASSLPYRREQYV. CDR3 in DNA: TGTGCCAGCAGTTTACCTTACAGGAGAGAGCAGTACGTC.

There are a few counts of this clonotype. V gene TRBV19 combines with J gene TRBJ2-1, with D uncertain. With 3 bases removed from V and 3 bases from J, the gap between germline ends came to 15 bases. This CDR3 has 16 amino acids. CDR1 and CDR2 (germline): LNHDA, SQIVND (reference sequence). This CDR3 is CASSISASIDYNEQFF. Written as DNA, the CDR3 is TGTGCCAGTAGTATTTCTGCGTCCATCGACTACAATGAGCAGTTCTTC.

In its sample, this clonotype was seen a few times. The chain joins TRBV19 to TRBJ2-6; D is unclear. CDR1 and CDR2 from the germline V gene are LNHDA and SQIVND (reference sequence). V shed 2 bases and J shed 1 base, with 9 bases lying between them. The CDR3 contains 16 residues. The CDR3 loop is CASSIRPLSGANVLTF. CDR3 bases: TGTGCCAGTAGTATACGTCCTCTATCTGGGGCCAACGTCCTGACTTTC. Combining the CDR3 with reference TRBV19 and TRBJ2-6 gives the whole variable domain DGGITQSPKYLFRKEGQNVTLSCEQNLNHDAMYWYRQDPGQGLRLIYYSQIVNDFQKGDIAEGYSVSREKKESFPLTVTSAQKNPTAFYLCASSIRPLSGANVLTFGAGSRLTVL.

Ten or more counts support this clonotype. The V gene is TRBV4-3, the J gene TRBJ2-6; D possibly corresponds to TRBD1 (6 bases). Deletions cut 3 bases from V and 0 bases from J, with 9 bases between. CDR3 length: 16 residues. Germline CDR1 reads LGHNA; CDR2 reads YSLEER. The CDR3 sequence is CASSQDSPSGANVLTF. The DNA of the CDR3 is TGCGCCAGCAGCCAGGACAGTCCCTCTGGGGCCAACGTCCTGACTTTC.

The CDR3: CASSQPGTGTPYNEQFF. The CDR3, as DNA: TGCGCCAGCAGCCAACCCGGGACAGGTACCCCCTACAATGAGCAGTTCTTC. V gene TRBV4-3 combines with J gene TRBJ2-1; 8 nucleotides line up with TRBD1. The germline V gene encodes CDR1 LGHNA and CDR2 YSLEER. The CDR3 consists of 17 residues. V was pared by 2 bases and J by 2 bases, with 8 bases of the junction left unmatched.

There are a few counts of this clonotype. This rearrangement joins TRBV27 to TRBJ2-3, with a tentative D call TRBD2 (6 bases). V lost 7 bases and J lost 4, with 18 bases in between. The CDR3 is made up of 15 amino acids. Germline lookup yields CDR1 MNHEY and CDR2 SMNVEV (reference sequence). CDR3 sequence (DNA): TGTGCCAGCACCGATTTTCGGGAGAAGCCAGATACGCAGTATTTT. Its translation is CASTDFREKPDTQYF.

The rearrangement joins TRBV7-9 to TRBJ1-2, with a tentative D call TRBD1 (6 bases). Germline lookup yields CDR1 SEHNR and CDR2 FQNEAQ (reference sequence). Trimming removed 4 bases at V and 8 bases at J, with 17 bases between. CDR3 length: 14 amino acids. CDR3 region: CASSSRQALGGYTF. The DNA of the CDR3 is TGTGCCAGCAGCTCACGACAGGCGTTAGGGGGCTACACCTTC.

The V call is TRBV15, the J call TRBJ2-2; maybe TRBD2 (7 bases). Germline assignment: CDR1 LNHNV and CDR2 YYDKDF (reference sequence). The V end lost 5 bases, the J end lost 5 bases, and 12 bases lay between the germline ends. The CDR3 sequence is 14 residues long. This chain's CDR3 is CATSGGGPTGELFF. For the CDR3, the DNA is TGTGCCACCAGCGGGGGGGGGCCGACCGGGGAGCTGTTTTTT.

This clonotype has ten or more counts. The chain couples TRBV7-2 to TRBJ1-1, with D unresolved. Per germline, CDR1 SGHTA and CDR2 FQGNSA. CDR3 length: 14 residues. V was cut by 5 bases and J by 11 bases, with 21 bases left in between. In DNA form, the CDR3 reads TGTGCCAGCAGCCTACAGCTTGACGACCCTCGTGCTTTCTTT. It translates to CASSLQLDDPRAFF.

This clonotype was seen repeatedly, ten times or more. The genes are TRBV6-5 and TRBJ2-3; a weak D match, TRBD2 (6 bases). CDR1 MNHEY and CDR2 SVGAGI come from the germline V gene. The CDR3 contains 13 residues. Trimming removed 7 bases from V and 8 bases from J, with 16 bases in between. CDR3: CASISMGGGTQYF. The CDR3 DNA follows: TGTGCCAGCATTTCCATGGGAGGTGGTACGCAGTATTTT.

This clonotype was observed a handful of times. The chain joins TRBV19 to TRBJ2-1; D gene ambiguous. The CDR3 extends over 12 amino acids. CDR1 and CDR2 from the germline V gene are LNHDA and SQIVND (reference sequence). V was shortened by 5 bases and J by 8 bases, with 10 bases between the two germline ends. The CDR3, as DNA: TGTGCCAGTAGTTCTCCGACCCATGAGCAGTTCTTC. This encodes CASSSPTHEQFF.

This clonotype was found a few times. V gene TRBV7-2 combines with J gene TRBJ1-1; TRBD1 agrees at 7 bases. In germline, CDR1 is SGHTA, CDR2 FQGNSA. The V and J ends lost 4 bases and 4 bases, in that order; junction bases with no gene match: 9. The CDR3 has 15 amino acids. The DNA of the CDR3 is TGTGCCAGCAGCTCTTTGACAGGGCCCTTCACTGAAGCTTTCTTT. Translating gives CASSSLTGPFTEAFF.

This chain connects TRBV7-9 to TRBJ1-4; 7 nucleotides line up with TRBD1. Germline V gene lookup returns CDR1 SEHNR and CDR2 FQNEAQ (reference sequence). V was pared by 5 bases and J by 8 bases, with 8 bases of the junction left unmatched. This CDR3 is built from 14 residues. The CDR3 loop is CASSPNTGAEKLFF. CDR3 coding DNA: TGTGCCAGCAGCCCAAATACAGGGGCGGAAAAACTGTTTTTT.

This clonotype was counted between two and nine times. This chain joins TRBV7-3 and TRBJ1-6; possible D gene TRBD1, 6 bases. Germline CDR1 SGHTA, CDR2 FQGTGA. V was pared by 4 bases and J by 2 bases, with 12 bases between. This CDR3 comprises 16 residues. CDR3 residues: CASSSTGIAYNSPLHF. The CDR3 nucleotides are TGTGCCAGCAGCTCGACAGGAATCGCCTATAATTCACCCCTCCACTTT. Full variable domain (missing parts from reference TRBV7-3 and TRBJ1-6): GAGVSQTPSNKVTEKGKYVELRCDPISGHTALYWYRQSLGQGPEFLIYFQGTGAADDSGLPNDRFFAVRPEGSVSTLKIQRTERGDSAVYLCASSSTGIAYNSPLHFGNGTRLTVT.

This chain connects TRBV4-3 to TRBJ2-5, with a tentative D call TRBD2 (7 bases). Trimming stripped 1 base from V and 5 bases from J, with 11 bases between. The length of the CDR3 is 14 residues. CDR1 LGHNA and CDR2 YSLEER come from the germline V gene. The DNA of the CDR3 is TGCGCCAGCAGCCAAGGGGGGGGCGGCGAGACCCAGTACTTC. Translation gives CASSQGGGGETQYF.

This clonotype was seen a few times. This chain links TRBV7-2 with TRBJ1-6; 8 nucleotides align to TRBD1. Losses at the gene ends were 3 bases for V and 7 bases for J; bases not matched to a gene: 5. This CDR3 contains 15 residues. In germline, CDR1 is SGHTA, CDR2 FQGNSA. The CDR3 DNA sequence: TGTGCCAGCAGCTTTGGACAGGGAGGGAATTCACCCCTCCACTTT. Amino acids: CASSFGQGGNSPLHF.

There are many counts of this clonotype. The chain couples TRBV30 to TRBJ1-6; D not certain. CDR1 is GTSNPN and CDR2 is SVGIG in the germline V gene (reference sequence). The CDR3 is 14 residues long. Trimming stripped 4 bases from V and 7 bases from J, with 14 bases between. CDR3 in DNA: TGTGCCTGGACCCAATGGGCGGGAAATTCACCCCTCCACTTT. Its protein product is CAWTQWAGNSPLHF.

The chain employs TRBV7-9 and TRBJ1-6; weak D call: TRBD1 (5 bases). CDR1 SEHNR and CDR2 FQNEAQ come from the germline V gene (reference sequence). The CDR3 is made up of 14 amino acids. V lost 4 bases and J lost 6, with 10 bases in between. DNA of the CDR3: TGTGCCAGCAGCTGGGAGGACACTAATTCACCCCTCCACTTT. This gives the protein CASSWEDTNSPLHF.

This sequence joins TRBV5-1 and TRBJ1-1; D perhaps matches TRBD1 (5 bases). The CDR3 is 12 amino acids. V lost 5 bases and J 2 bases, leaving 7 bases between the germline ends. CDR1 is SGHRS and CDR2 is YFSETQ in the germline V gene. CDR3 loop: CASRDSNTEAFF. DNA for the CDR3: TGCGCCAGCAGAGACAGTAACACTGAAGCTTTCTTT.

This clonotype came up a few times. This rearrangement joins TRBV7-9 to TRBJ1-4; TRBD1 might be the D (6 bases). The length of the CDR3 is 17 residues. CDR1 is SEHNR and CDR2 is FQNEAQ in the germline V gene (reference sequence). Trimming cost V 1 base and J 2 bases, with 14 bases left between them. The CDR3 DNA is TGTGCCAGCAGCTTAGGGGACATCCTAAGCACTAATGAAAAACTGTTTTTT. Translated, it gives CASSLGDILSTNEKLFF.

This rearrangement joins TRBV6-1 to TRBJ2-7, with D perhaps matching TRBD1 (6 bases). V was clipped by 3 bases and J by 5 bases, with 14 bases between them. The CDR3 has 14 amino acids. The germline gives CDR1 MNHNS, CDR2 SASEGT. The CDR3 is CASSDMAGDDEQYF. The CDR3 DNA sequence: TGTGCCAGCAGTGACATGGCAGGGGACGACGAGCAGTACTTC.

The table lists this clonotype with a few counts. This chain links TRBV5-1 with TRBJ2-7; maybe TRBD1 (5 bases). The CDR3 length is 14 residues. Germline loops: CDR1 SGHRS, CDR2 YFSETQ. Trimming stripped 0 bases from V and 3 bases from J, with 10 bases between. CDR3 coding DNA: TGCGCCAGCAGCTTGGTGGGGCAGAGCTACGAGCAGTACTTC. Its protein product is CASSLVGQSYEQYF.

This clonotype has at least ten counts. This chain's CDR3 is CSVGSGTPYEQYF. For the CDR3, the DNA is TGCAGCGTGGGGTCGGGGACACCTTACGAGCAGTACTTC. The V and J genes are TRBV29-1 and TRBJ2-7; D possibly corresponds to TRBD1 (6 bases). CDR1 is SQVTM, CDR2 ANQGSEA, per germline. The CDR3 loop spans 13 amino acids. Trimming left V 6 bases short and J 4 bases short, with 16 bases between.

This clonotype was seen a handful of times. The chain couples TRBV5-1 to TRBJ2-2; D assignment may be TRBD1 or TRBD2 (6 bases each). Germline CDR1 reads SGHRS; CDR2 reads YFSETQ. The V end was cut by 0 bases, the J end by 6 bases, with 15 bases between. The CDR3 has 16 amino acids. The CDR3 DNA reads TGCGCCAGCAGCTTGGCAGCCAGGGGAGGATCCGGGGAGCTGTTTTTT. Its protein product is CASSLAARGGSGELFF.

The rearrangement links TRBV7-3 to TRBJ1-1, with TRBD1 matching over 9 bases. The CDR3 is 15 amino acids. Germline CDR1 reads SGHTA; CDR2 reads FQGTGA. The ends lost 4 bases at V and 6 bases at J; junction bases unmatched: 9. For the CDR3, the DNA is TGTGCCAGCAGCTCCCTTACAGGGGGCCCTGCTGAAGCTTTCTTT. It specifies CASSSLTGGPAEAFF.

This clonotype was seen at least ten times. This rearrangement joins TRBV6-5 to TRBJ2-7; 7 bases align to TRBD1. CDR3 length equals 15 residues. The germline V gene has CDR1 MNHEY and CDR2 SVGAGI. V lost 8 bases to trimming and J lost 6 bases; unmatched junction nucleotides: 16. In nucleotides, the CDR3 is TGTGCCAGCCTGACCTACAGGGGCGACTTCTCCGAGCAGTACTTC. This sequence encodes CASLTYRGDFSEQYF.

Worth noting for this clonotype: Mismatch with germline at one junction end may stem from a read error. The chain uses TRBV24-1 and TRBJ2-1; D call uncertain. The germline V gene has CDR1 KGHDR and CDR2 SFDVKD. The CDR3 is made up of 13 amino acids. The CDR3 spells CATSVLGLNEQFF. The CDR3 nucleotides read TGTGCCACCAGTGTTTTGGGCCTCAATGAGCAGTTCTTC.

In this sample, this clonotype turned up a few times. This chain connects TRBV11-2 to TRBJ2-5; D unclear. Per the germline V gene, CDR1 is SGHAT and CDR2 is FQNNGV. CDR3 length: 14 amino acids. The V gene lost 2 bases and the J gene lost 0 bases, with 7 bases spanning the gap. The CDR3 loop is CASSLIVDQETQYF. The DNA of the CDR3 is TGTGCCAGCAGCTTAATAGTAGACCAAGAGACCCAGTACTTC. The full variable domain, rest sourced from reference TRBV11-2 and TRBJ2-5, is EAGVAQSPRYKIIEKRQSVAFWCNPISGHATLYWYQQILGQGPKLLIQFQNNGVVDDSQLPKDRFSAERLKGVDSTLKIQPAKLEDSAVYLCASSLIVDQETQYFGPGTRLLVL.

In its sample, this clonotype was seen a few times. This chain connects TRBV15 to TRBJ1-1; D gene uncertain. The CDR3 is made up of 14 amino acids. In germline, CDR1 is LNHNV, CDR2 YYDKDF (reference sequence). V was pared by 5 bases and J by 3 bases, with 13 bases between. CDR3 region: CATSGRTWYTEAFF. CDR3 nucleotides: TGTGCCACCAGCGGCAGGACTTGGTACACTGAAGCTTTCTTT.